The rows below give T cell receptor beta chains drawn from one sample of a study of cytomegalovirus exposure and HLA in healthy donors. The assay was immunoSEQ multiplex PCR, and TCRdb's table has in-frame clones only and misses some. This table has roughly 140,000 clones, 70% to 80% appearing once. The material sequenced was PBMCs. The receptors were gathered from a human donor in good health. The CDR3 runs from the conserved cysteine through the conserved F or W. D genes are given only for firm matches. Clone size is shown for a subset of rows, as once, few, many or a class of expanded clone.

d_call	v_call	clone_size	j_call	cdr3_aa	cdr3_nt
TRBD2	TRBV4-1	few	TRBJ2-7	CASSQFGLAVSYEQYF	TGCGCCAGCAGCCAATTCGGACTAGCGGTCTCCTACGAGCAGTACTTC
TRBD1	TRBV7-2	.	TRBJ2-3	CASSKTGTASTDTQYF	TGTGCCAGCAGCAAGACAGGGACGGCTAGCACAGATACGCAGTATTTT
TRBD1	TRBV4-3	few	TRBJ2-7	CASSQGRTGTSYEQYF	TGCGCCAGCAGCCAAGGTAGGACAGGGACCTCCTACGAGCAGTACTTC
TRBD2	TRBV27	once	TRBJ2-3	CASSPSGRKSDTQYF	TGTGCCAGCAGTCCAAGCGGGAGGAAGTCAGATACGCAGTATTTT
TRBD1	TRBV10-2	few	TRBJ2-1	CASGGWTGTYNEQFF	TGCGCCAGCGGAGGATGGACAGGTACCTACAATGAGCAGTTCTTC
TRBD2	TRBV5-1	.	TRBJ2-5	CASSLTGTSGAATQYF	TGCGCCAGCAGCCTGACCGGGACTAGCGGGGCTGCGACCCAGTACTTC
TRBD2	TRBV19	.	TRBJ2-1	CASTTRRTSSNEQFF	TGTGCCAGTACTACGAGAAGGACTAGCAGTAATGAGCAGTTCTTC
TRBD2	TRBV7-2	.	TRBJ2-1	CASSLARSGLAGYNEQFF	TGTGCCAGCAGCTTAGCGCGATCGGGACTAGCGGGATACAATGAGCAGTTCTTC
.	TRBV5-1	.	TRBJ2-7	CASSLRGTGVREQYF	TGCGCCAGCAGCCTACGCGGGACGGGGGTAAGGGAGCAGTACTTC
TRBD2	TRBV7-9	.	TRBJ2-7	CASSLELAPSYEQYF	TGTGCCAGCAGCTTAGAACTAGCGCCTTCCTACGAGCAGTACTTC
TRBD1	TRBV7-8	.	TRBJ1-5	CASSLGTGGYQPQHF	TGTGCCAGCAGCTTGGGGACAGGGGGCTACCAGCCCCAGCATTTT
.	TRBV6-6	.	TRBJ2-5	CASSSPGGVETQYF	TGTGCCAGCAGCTCCCCAGGCGGGGTAGAGACCCAGTACTTC
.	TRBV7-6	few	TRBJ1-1	CASRKDIGILNTEAFF	TGTGCCAGCAGAAAGGACATCGGAATACTGAACACTGAAGCTTTCTTT
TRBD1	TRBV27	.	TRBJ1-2	CASSHFGTGVGYTF	TGTGCCAGCAGCCACTTTGGGACAGGGGTTGGCTACACCTTC
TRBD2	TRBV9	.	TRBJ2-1	CASSTLGGLAGEQFF	TGTGCCAGCAGCACACTTGGGGGACTAGCGGGTGAGCAGTTCTTC
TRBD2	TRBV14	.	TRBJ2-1	CASSQELAGMDEQFF	TGTGCCAGCAGCCAAGAACTAGCGGGAATGGATGAGCAGTTCTTC
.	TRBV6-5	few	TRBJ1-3	CASSYSFQGNTIYF	TGTGCCAGCAGTTACTCGTTCCAGGGAAACACCATATATTTT
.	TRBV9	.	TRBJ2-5	CASSVKGGETQYF	TGTGCCAGCAGCGTGAAGGGAGGAGAGACCCAGTACTTC
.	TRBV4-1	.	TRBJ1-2	CASSQGARETGDYGYTF	TGCGCCAGCAGCCAAGGGGCCAGGGAAACTGGTGACTATGGCTACACCTTC
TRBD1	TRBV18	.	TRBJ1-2	CASSDLPGQGSANYGYTF	TGTGCCAGCTCAGATCTCCCGGGACAGGGGTCGGCTAACTATGGCTACACCTTC
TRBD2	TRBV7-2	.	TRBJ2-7	CASSLVHQAGVAYEQYF	TGTGCCAGCAGCTTAGTACATCAAGCGGGGGTCGCCTACGAGCAGTACTTC
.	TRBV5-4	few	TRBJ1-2	CASRVEGIYGYTF	TGTGCCAGCAGAGTGGAGGGAATCTATGGCTACACCTTC
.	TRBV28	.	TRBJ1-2	CASAPPGVSNYGYTF	TGTGCCAGCGCCCCTCCAGGGGTCTCTAACTATGGCTACACCTTC
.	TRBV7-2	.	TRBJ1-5	CASSLFNQPQHF	TGTGCCAGCAGCCTTTTCAATCAGCCCCAGCATTTT
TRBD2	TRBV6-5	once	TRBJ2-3	CASSYGSLAGTDTQYF	TGTGCCAGCAGTTACGGCTCACTAGCGGGGACAGATACGCAGTATTTT
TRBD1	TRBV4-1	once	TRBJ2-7	CASSQKNSGTGLYEQYF	TGCGCCAGCAGCCAAAAGAATTCCGGGACAGGGCTCTACGAGCAGTACTTC
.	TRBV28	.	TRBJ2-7	CASSTPSDHEQYF	TGTGCCAGCAGCACTCCTAGCGACCACGAGCAGTACTTC
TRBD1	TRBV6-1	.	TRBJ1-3	CASTVTGRSGNTIYF	TGTGCCAGCACGGTGACAGGGAGGTCTGGAAACACCATATATTTT
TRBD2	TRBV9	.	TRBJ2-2	CASSASGGATGELFF	TGTGCCAGCTCCGCAAGCGGGGGGGCTACCGGGGAGCTGTTTTTT
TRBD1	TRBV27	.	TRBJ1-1	CASSMTGILTEAFF	TGTGCCAGCAGTATGACAGGGATTTTGACTGAAGCTTTCTTT
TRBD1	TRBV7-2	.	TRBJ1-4	CASSLEGAVGEKLFF	TGTGCCAGCAGCTTAGAGGGGGCGGTCGGTGAAAAACTGTTTTTT
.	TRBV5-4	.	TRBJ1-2	CASTATGPYGYTF	TGTGCCAGCACCGCGACAGGCCCCTATGGCTACACCTTC
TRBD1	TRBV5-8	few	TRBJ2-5	CASSLSTGEETQYF	TGTGCCAGCAGCTTGAGTACAGGGGAAGAGACCCAGTACTTC
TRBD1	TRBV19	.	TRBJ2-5	CASSSTGLETQYF	TGTGCCAGTAGTTCGACAGGGCTCGAGACCCAGTACTTC
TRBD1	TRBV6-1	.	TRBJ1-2	CASSELGGDRGGGYTF	TGTGCCAGCAGTGAACTGGGTGGGGACAGGGGCGGTGGCTACACCTTC
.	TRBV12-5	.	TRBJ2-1	CASGLTGTHNEQFF	TGTGCTAGTGGTTTGACGGGAACCCACAATGAGCAGTTCTTC
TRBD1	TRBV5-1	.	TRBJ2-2	CASSLHPDRTNTGELFF	TGCGCCAGCAGCTTGCACCCGGACAGGACCAACACCGGGGAGCTGTTTTTT
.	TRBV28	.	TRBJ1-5	CASRSGGAQPQHF	TGTGCCAGCAGAAGTGGGGGCGCTCAGCCCCAGCATTTT
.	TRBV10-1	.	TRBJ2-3	CASSVGALASTDTQYF	TGCGCCAGCAGTGTCGGAGCCCTAGCTAGCACAGATACGCAGTATTTT
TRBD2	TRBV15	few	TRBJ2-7	CATSKGLAGAGGEQYF	TGTGCCACCAGCAAGGGACTAGCGGGAGCGGGTGGCGAGCAGTACTTC
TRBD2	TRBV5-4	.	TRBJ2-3	CASRSATSGWTDTQYF	TGTGCCAGCAGATCCGCGACTAGCGGGTGGACAGATACGCAGTATTTT
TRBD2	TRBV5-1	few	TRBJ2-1	CASSLTRTSGNNEQFF	TGCGCCAGCAGCTTGACCAGGACTAGCGGGAACAATGAGCAGTTCTTC
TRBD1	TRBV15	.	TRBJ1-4	CATSGGPREKLFF	TGTGCCACCTCAGGGGGGCCTCGAGAAAAACTGTTTTTT
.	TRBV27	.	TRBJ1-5	CASSPRGGRSNQPQHF	TGTGCCAGCAGTCCGAGGGGGGGAAGAAGCAATCAGCCCCAGCATTTT
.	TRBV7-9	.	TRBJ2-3	CASSFPGFTDTQYF	TGTGCCAGCAGCTTTCCAGGGTTTACAGATACGCAGTATTTT
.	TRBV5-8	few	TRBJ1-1	CASSFLSLNMNTEAFF	TGTGCCAGCAGCTTTTTATCGTTGAACATGAACACTGAAGCTTTCTTT
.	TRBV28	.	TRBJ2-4	CASSFYGLAKNIQYF	TGTGCCAGCAGTTTCTACGGACTAGCCAAAAACATTCAGTACTTC
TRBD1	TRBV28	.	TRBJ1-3	CASTTLWTGLNTIYF	TGTGCCAGCACCACCCTGTGGACAGGGCTAAACACCATATATTTT
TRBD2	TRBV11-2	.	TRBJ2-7	CASSLGRVAGGEQYF	TGTGCCAGCAGCTTAGGGCGCGTCGCGGGAGGAGAGCAGTACTTC
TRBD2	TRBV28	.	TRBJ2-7	CAGSSRAGPYEQYF	TGTGCCGGAAGCTCCCGAGCGGGGCCCTACGAGCAGTACTTC
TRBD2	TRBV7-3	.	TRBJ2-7	CASSPTGGGSDEQYF	TGTGCCAGCAGTCCGACGGGGGGGGGCTCCGACGAGCAGTACTTC
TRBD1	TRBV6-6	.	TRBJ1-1	CASIYRGLNTEAFF	TGTGCCAGCATATACAGGGGTTTGAACACTGAAGCTTTCTTT
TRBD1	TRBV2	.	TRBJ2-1	CASSRQGEQFF	TGTGCCAGCAGCAGACAGGGAGAGCAGTTCTTC
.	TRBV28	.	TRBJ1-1	CASSPSTGAMNTEAFF	TGTGCCAGCAGCCCCTCGACAGGAGCCATGAACACTGAAGCTTTCTTT